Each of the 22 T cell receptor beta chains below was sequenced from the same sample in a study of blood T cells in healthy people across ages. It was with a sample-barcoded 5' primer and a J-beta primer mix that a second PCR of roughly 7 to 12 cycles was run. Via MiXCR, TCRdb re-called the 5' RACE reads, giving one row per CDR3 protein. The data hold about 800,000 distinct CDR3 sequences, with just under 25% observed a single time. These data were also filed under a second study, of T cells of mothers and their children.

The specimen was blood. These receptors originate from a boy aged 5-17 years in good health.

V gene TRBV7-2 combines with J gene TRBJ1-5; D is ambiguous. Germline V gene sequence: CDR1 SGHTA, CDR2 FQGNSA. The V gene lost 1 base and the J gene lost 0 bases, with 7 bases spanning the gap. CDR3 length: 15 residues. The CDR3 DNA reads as TGTGCCAGCAGCTTAGATCTGGGTAGCAATCAGCCCCAGCATTTT. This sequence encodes CASSLDLGSNQPQHF.

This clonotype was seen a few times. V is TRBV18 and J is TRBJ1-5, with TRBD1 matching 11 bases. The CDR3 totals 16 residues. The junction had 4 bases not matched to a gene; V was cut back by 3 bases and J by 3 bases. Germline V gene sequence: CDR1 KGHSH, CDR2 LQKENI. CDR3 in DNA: TGTGCCAGCTCACCGGACAGGGGGCCCTCCAATCAGCCCCAGCATTTT. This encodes CASSPDRGPSNQPQHF.

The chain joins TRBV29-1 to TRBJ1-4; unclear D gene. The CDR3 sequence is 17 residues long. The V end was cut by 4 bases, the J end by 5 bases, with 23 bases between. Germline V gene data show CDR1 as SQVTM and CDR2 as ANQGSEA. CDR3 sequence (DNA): TGCAGCGTTGTTGGGCGGGCACTCGAGGATCGAAATGAAAAACTGTTTTTT. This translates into CSVVGRALEDRNEKLFF.

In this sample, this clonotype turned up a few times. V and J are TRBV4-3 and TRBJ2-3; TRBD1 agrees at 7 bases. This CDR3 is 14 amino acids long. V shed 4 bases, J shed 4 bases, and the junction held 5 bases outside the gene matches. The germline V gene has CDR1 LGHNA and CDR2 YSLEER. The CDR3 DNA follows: TGCGCCAGCAGCCCTCAGACAGGGTCAGATACGCAGTATTTT. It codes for CASSPQTGSDTQYF.

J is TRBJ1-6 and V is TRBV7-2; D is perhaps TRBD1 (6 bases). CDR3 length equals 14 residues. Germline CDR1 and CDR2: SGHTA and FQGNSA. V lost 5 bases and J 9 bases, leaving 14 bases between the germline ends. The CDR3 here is CASSTTRDISPLHF. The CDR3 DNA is TGTGCCAGCAGCACGACCCGGGACATTTCACCCCTCCACTTT. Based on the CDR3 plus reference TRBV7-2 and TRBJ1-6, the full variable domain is GAGVSQSPSNKVTEKGKDVELRCDPISGHTALYWYRQSLGQGLEFLIYFQGNSAPDKSGLPSDRFSAERTGGSVSTLTIQRTQQEDSAVYLCASSTTRDISPLHFGNGTRLTVT.

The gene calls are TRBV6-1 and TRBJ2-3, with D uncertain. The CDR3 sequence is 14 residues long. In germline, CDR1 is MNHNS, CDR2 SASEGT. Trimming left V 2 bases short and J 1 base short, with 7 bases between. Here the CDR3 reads CASSEPTGTDTQYF. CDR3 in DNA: TGTGCCAGCAGTGAACCTACCGGCACAGATACGCAGTATTTT.

CDR3 sequence reads: CASSRRGGFGSYNSPLHF. In DNA form, the CDR3 reads TGTGCCAGCAGCCGACGTGGTGGGTTCGGCTCCTATAATTCACCCCTCCACTTT. This chain joins TRBV6-1 and TRBJ1-6; D remains unclear. The CDR3 is 18 amino acids. Trimming took 6 bases from V and 0 from J, leaving 18 bases between them. CDR1 and CDR2 (germline): MNHNS, SASEGT.

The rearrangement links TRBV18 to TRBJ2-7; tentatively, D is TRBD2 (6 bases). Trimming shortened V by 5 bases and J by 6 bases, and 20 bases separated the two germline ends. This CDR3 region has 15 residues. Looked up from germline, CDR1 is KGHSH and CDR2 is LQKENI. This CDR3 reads CASSKPGVTAGEQYF. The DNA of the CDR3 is TGTGCCAGCTCAAAACCGGGGGTAACCGCGGGCGAGCAGTACTTC. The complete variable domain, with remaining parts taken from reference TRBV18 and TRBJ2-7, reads NAGVMQNPRHLVRRRGQEARLRCSPMKGHSHVYWYRQLPEEGLKFMVYLQKENIIDESGMPKERFSAEFPKEGPSILRIQQVVRGDSAAYFCASSKPGVTAGEQYFGPGTRLTVT.

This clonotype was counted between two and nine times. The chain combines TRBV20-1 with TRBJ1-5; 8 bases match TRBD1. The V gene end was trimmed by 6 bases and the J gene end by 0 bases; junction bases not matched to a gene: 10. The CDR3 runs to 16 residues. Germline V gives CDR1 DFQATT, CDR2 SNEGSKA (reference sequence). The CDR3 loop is CSAEPGQDNSNQPQHF. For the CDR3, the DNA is TGCAGTGCGGAACCGGGACAGGACAATAGCAATCAGCCCCAGCATTTT.

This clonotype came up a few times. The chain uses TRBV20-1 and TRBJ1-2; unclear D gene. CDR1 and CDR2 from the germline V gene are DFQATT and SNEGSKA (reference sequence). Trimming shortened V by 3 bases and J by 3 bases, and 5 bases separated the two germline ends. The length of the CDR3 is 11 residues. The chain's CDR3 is CSAREDYGYTF. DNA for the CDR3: TGCAGTGCTAGGGAGGACTATGGCTACACCTTC.

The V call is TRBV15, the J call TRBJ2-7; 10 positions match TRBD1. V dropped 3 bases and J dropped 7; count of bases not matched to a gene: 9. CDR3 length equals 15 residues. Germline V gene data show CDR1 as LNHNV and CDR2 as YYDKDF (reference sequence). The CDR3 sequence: CATSRAGTGDNEQYF. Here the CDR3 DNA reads TGTGCCACCAGCAGGGCCGGGACAGGGGATAATGAGCAGTACTTC. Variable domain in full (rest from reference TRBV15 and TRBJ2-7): DAMVIQNPRYQVTQFGKPVTLSCSQTLNHNVMYWYQQKSSQAPKLLFHYYDKDFNNEADTPDNFQSRRPNTSFCFLDIRSPGLGDTAMYLCATSRAGTGDNEQYFGPGTRLTVT.

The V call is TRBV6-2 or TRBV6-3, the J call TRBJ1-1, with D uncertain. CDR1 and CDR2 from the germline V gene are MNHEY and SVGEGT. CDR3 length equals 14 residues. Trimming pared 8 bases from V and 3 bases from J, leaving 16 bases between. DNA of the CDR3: TGTGCCAGCGCCTTTACGGGAGGCGACACTGAAGCTTTCTTT. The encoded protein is CASAFTGGDTEAFF.

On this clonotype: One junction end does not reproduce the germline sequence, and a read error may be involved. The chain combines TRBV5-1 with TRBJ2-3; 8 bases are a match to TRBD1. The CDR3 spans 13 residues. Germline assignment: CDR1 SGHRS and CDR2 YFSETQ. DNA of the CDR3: TGCGCCAGCAGCTTAAGTTACCCGGACAGGGCGAATTTT. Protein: CASSLSYPDRANF.

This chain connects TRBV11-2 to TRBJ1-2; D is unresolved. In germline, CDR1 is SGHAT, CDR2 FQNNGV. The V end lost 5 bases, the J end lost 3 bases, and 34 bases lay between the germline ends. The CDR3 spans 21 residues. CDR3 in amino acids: CASSPLVAGVLTHLPYYGYTF. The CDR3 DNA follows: TGTGCCAGCAGCCCGCTGGTGGCAGGAGTACTAACCCACCTCCCCTACTATGGCTACACCTTC. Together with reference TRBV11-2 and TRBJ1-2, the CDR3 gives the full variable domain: EAGVAQSPRYKIIEKRQSVAFWCNPISGHATLYWYQQILGQGPKLLIQFQNNGVVDDSQLPKDRFSAERLKGVDSTLKIQPAKLEDSAVYLCASSPLVAGVLTHLPYYGYTFGSGTRLTVV.

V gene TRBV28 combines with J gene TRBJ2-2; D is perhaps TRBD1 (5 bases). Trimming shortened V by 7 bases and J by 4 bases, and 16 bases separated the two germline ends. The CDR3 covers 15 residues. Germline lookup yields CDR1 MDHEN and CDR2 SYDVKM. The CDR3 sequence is CASTTGSQGTGELFF. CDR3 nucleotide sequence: TGTGCCAGCACCACCGGCTCCCAGGGCACCGGGGAGCTGTTTTTT.

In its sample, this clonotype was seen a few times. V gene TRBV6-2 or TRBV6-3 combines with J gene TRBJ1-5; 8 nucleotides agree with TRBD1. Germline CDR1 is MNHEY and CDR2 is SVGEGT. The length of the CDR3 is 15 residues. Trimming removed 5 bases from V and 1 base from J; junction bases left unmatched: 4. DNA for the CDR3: TGTGCCAGCAGTGACCAGGGGGCAAGCAATCAGCCCCAGCATTTT. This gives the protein CASSDQGASNQPQHF.

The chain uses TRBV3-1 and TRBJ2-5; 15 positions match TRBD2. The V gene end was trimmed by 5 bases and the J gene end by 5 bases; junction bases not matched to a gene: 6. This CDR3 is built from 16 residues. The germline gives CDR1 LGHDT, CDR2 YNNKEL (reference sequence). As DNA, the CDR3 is TGTGCCAGCAGCTGGACTAGCGGGGGGGCCAGGGAGACCCAGTACTTC. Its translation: CASSWTSGGARETQYF.

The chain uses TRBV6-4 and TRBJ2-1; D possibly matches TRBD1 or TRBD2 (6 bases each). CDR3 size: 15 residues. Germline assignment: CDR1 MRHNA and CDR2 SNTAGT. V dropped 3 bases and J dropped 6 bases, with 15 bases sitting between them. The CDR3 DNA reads TGTGCCAGCAGTGATGCGCCCGAGGGGGGCAATGAGCAGTTCTTC. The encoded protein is CASSDAPEGGNEQFF.

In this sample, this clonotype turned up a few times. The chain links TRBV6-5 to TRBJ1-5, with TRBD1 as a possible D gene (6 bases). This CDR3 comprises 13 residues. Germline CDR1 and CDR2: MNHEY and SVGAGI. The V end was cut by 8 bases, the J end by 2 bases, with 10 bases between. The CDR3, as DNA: TGTGCCAGCGGGGGCGAGGGCAATCAGCCCCAGCATTTT. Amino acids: CASGGEGNQPQHF.

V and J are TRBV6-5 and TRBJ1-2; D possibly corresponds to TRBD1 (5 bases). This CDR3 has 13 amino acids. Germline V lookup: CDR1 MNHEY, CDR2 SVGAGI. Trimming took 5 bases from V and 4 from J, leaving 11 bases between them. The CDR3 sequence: CASSPGYLYGYTF. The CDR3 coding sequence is TGTGCCAGCAGTCCAGGGTACCTCTATGGCTACACCTTC.

The CDR3 loop reads CASGLYDNEQFF. CDR3 DNA sequence: TGTGCTAGTGGTTTGTATGACAATGAGCAGTTCTTC. The rearrangement uses TRBV12-5 and TRBJ2-1; no clear D. With 2 bases removed from V and 5 bases from J, the gap between germline ends came to 4 bases. The germline V gene encodes CDR1 LGHNT and CDR2 FRNRAP. This CDR3 is built from 12 residues.

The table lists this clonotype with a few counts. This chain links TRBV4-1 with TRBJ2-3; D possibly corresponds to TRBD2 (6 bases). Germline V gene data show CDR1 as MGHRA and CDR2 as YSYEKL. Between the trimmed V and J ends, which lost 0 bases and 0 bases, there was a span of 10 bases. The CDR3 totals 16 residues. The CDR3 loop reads CASSQEGLASTDTQYF. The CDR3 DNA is TGCGCCAGCAGCCAAGAAGGGCTAGCGAGCACAGATACGCAGTATTTT.